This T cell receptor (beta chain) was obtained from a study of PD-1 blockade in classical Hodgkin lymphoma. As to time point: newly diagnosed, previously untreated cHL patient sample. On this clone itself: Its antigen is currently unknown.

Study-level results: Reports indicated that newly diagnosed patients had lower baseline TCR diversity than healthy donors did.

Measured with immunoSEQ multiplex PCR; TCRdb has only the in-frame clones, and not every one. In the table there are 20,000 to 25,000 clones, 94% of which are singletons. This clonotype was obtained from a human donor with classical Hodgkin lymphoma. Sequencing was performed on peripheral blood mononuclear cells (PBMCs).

CDR3 sequence (DNA): TGTGCCAGCAGCCTACCCCGTGGCACAGATACGCAGTATTTT. Its translation is CASSLPRGTDTQYF. This rearrangement joins TRBV7-9 to TRBJ2-3; no reliable D call. The V gene lost 5 bases and the J gene lost 1 base, with 10 bases spanning the gap. This CDR3 comprises 14 residues. Germline lookup yields CDR1 SEHNR and CDR2 FQNEAQ (reference sequence).